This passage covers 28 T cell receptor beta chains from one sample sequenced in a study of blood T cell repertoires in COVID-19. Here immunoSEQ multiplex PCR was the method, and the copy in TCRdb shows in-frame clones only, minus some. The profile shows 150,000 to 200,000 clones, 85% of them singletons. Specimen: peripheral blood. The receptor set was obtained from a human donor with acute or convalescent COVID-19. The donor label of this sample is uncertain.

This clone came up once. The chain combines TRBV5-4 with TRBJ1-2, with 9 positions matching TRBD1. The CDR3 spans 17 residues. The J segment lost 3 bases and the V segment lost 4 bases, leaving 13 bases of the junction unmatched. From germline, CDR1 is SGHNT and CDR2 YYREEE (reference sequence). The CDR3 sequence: CASSLTGGGMGDYGYTF. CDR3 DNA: TGTGCCAGCAGCCTAACAGGGGGCGGGATGGGGGACTATGGCTACACCTTC.

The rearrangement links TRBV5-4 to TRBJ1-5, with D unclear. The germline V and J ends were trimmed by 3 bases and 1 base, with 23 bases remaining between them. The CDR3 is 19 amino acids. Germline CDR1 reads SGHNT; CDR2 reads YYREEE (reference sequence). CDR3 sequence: CASSSVPLDHSRSNQPQHF. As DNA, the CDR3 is TGTGCCAGCAGCTCCGTTCCGTTAGATCATTCTAGAAGCAATCAGCCCCAGCATTTT.

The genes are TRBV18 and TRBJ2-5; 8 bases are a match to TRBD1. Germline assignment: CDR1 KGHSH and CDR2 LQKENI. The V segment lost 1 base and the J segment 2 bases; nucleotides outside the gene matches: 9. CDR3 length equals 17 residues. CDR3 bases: TGTGCCAGCTCACCACAGCAGGGGGCGATGGGGCAAGAGACCCAGTACTTC. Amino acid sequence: CASSPQQGAMGQETQYF.

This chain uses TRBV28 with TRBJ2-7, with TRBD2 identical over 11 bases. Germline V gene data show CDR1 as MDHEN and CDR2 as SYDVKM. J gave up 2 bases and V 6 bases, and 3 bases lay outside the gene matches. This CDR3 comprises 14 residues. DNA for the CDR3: TGTGCCAGCAGAACTAGCGGGGGTACCTACGAGCAGTACTTC. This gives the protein CASRTSGGTYEQYF.

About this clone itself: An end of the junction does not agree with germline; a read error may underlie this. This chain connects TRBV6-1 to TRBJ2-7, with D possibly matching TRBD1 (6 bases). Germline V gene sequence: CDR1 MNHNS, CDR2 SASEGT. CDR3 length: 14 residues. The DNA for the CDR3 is TGTGCCAGCAGTGACCGGGGACACTCCTCCGAGCAGTACTTC. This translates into CASSDRGHSSEQYF.

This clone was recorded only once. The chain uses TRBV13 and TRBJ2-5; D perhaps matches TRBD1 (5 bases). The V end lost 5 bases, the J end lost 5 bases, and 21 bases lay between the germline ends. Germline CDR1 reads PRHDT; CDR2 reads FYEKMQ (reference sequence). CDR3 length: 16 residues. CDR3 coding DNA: TGTGCCAGCAGCCCCCACCACCGGATGCCAGGGGAGACCCAGTACTTC. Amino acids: CASSPHHRMPGETQYF.

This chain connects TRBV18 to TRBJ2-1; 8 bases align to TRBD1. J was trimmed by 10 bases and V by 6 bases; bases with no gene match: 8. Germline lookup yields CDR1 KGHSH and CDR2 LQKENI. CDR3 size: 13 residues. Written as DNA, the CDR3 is TGTGCCAGCTCGCTCGACAGGGGTAGGGAGCAGTTCTTC. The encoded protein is CASSLDRGREQFF.

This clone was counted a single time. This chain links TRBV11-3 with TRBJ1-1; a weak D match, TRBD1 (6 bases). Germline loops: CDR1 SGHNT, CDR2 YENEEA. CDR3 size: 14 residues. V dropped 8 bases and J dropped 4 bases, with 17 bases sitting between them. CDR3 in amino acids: CASGARGRGTEAFF. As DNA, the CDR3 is TGTGCCAGCGGGGCCAGGGGAAGAGGCACTGAAGCTTTCTTT.

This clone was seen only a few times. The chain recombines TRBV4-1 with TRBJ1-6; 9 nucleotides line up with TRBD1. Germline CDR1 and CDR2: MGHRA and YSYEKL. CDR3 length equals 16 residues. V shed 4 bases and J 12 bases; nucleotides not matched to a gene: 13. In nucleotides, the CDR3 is TGCGCCAGCAGCCGAATCCTCGGGACAGGGTCGGGACCCCTCCACTTT. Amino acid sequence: CASSRILGTGSGPLHF.

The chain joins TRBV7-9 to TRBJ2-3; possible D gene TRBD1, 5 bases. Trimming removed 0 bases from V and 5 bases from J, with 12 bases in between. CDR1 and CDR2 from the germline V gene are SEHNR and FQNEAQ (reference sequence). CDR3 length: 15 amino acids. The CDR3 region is CASSLAGRGRDTQYF. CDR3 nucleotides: TGTGCCAGCAGCTTAGCGGGTAGGGGCAGAGATACGCAGTATTTT. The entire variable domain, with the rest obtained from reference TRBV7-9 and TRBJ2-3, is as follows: DTGVSQNPRHKITKRGQNVTFRCDPISEHNRLYWYRQTLGQGPEFLTYFQNEAQLEKSRLLSDRFSAERPKGSFSTLEIQRTEQGDSAMYLCASSLAGRGRDTQYFGPGTRLTVL.

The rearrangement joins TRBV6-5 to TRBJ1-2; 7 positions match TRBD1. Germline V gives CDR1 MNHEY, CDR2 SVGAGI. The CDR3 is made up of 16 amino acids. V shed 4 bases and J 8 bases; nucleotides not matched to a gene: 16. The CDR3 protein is CASSSRDRRSSLGYTF. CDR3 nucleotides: TGTGCCAGCAGTTCCCGGGACAGACGATCTTCCTTAGGCTACACCTTC.

CDR3 in amino acids: CAWSVVRGGAGELFF. CDR3 bases: TGTGCCTGGAGTGTAGTTAGGGGGGGAGCCGGGGAGCTGTTTTTT. V is TRBV30 and J is TRBJ2-2; a possible D gene is TRBD2 (7 bases). The length of the CDR3 is 15 residues. CDR1 and CDR2 from the germline V gene are GTSNPN and SVGIG (reference sequence). Between the trimmed V and J ends, which lost 0 bases and 6 bases, there was a span of 14 bases.

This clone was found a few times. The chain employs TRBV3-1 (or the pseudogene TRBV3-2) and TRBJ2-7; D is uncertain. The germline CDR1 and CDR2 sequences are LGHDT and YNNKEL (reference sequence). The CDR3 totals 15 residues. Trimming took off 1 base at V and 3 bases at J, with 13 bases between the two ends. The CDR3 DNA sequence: TGTGCCAGCAGCCAAGGGGCCGTAGAAGTCTACGAGCAGTACTTC. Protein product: CASSQGAVEVYEQYF.

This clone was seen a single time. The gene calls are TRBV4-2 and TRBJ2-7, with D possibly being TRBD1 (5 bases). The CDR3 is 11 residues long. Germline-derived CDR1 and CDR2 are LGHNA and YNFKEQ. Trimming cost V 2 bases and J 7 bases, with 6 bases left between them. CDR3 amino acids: CASSQRQEQYF. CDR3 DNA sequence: TGTGCCAGCAGCCAACGACAGGAGCAGTACTTC.

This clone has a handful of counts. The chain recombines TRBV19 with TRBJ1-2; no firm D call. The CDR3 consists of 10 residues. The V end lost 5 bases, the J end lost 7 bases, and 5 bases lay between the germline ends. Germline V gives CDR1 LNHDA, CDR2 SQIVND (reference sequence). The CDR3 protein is CASSSGGYTF. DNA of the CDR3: TGTGCCAGTAGTTCGGGTGGCTACACCTTC.

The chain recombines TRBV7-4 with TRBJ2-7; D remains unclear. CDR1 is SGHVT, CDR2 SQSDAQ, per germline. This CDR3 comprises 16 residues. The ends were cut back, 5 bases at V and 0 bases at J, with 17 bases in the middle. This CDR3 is CASSHTRISSSYEQYF. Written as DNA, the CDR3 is TGTGCCAGCAGCCACACCAGGATCTCGAGCTCCTACGAGCAGTACTTC.

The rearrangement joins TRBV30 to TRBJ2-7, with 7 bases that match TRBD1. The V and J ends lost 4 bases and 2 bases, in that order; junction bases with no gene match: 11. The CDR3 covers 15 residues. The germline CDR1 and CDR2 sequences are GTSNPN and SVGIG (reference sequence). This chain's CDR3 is CAWTKPRQGTYEQYF. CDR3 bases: TGTGCCTGGACCAAGCCGCGACAGGGTACCTACGAGCAGTACTTC.

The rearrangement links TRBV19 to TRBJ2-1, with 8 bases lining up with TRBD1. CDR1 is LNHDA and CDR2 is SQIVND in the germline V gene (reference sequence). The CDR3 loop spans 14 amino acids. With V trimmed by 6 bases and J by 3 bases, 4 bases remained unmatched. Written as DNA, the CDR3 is TGTGCCAGTAGGGACAGGGTCCTCTACAATGAGCAGTTCTTC. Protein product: CASRDRVLYNEQFF.

The CDR3 bases are TGTGCCAGCAGCCCGAGGGTCAACACCGGGGAGCTGTTTTTT. Translating it yields CASSPRVNTGELFF. The rearrangement uses TRBV7-7 and TRBJ2-2, with D possibly matching TRBD2 (5 bases). The germline V gene encodes CDR1 SSHAT and CDR2 FNYEAQ (reference sequence). There are 14 residues in the CDR3. The V and J ends lost 5 bases and 2 bases respectively, with 9 bases between them.

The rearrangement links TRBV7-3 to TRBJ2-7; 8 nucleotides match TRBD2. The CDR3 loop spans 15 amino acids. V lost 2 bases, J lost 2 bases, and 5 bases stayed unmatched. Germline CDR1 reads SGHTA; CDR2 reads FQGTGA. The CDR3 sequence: CASSLDGTRTYEQYF. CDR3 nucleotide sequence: TGTGCCAGCAGCTTAGATGGGACTAGAACCTACGAGCAGTACTTC.

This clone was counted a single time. CDR3 region: CATSRVYESGANVLTF. CDR3 coding DNA: TGTGCCACCAGCAGAGTTTACGAGTCCGGGGCCAACGTCCTGACTTTC. This chain connects TRBV15 to TRBJ2-6; D gene unclear. The CDR3 extends over 16 amino acids. The germline V gene encodes CDR1 LNHNV and CDR2 YYDKDF (reference sequence). Trimming shortened V by 1 base and J by 4 bases, and 11 bases separated the two germline ends.

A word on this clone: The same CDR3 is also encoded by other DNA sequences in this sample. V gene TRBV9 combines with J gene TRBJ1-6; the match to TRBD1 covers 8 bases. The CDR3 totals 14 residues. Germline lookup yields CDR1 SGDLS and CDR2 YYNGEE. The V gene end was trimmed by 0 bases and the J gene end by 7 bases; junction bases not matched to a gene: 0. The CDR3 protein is CASSVGTGNSPLHF. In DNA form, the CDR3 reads TGTGCCAGCAGCGTAGGGACAGGGAATTCACCCCTCCACTTT.

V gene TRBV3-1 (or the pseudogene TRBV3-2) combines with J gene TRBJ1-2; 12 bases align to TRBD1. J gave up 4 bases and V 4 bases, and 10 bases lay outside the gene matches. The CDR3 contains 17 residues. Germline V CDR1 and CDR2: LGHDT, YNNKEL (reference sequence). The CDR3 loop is CASSPRDRGLISYGYTF. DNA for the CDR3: TGTGCCAGCAGCCCTCGGGACAGGGGGCTTATAAGCTATGGCTACACCTTC.

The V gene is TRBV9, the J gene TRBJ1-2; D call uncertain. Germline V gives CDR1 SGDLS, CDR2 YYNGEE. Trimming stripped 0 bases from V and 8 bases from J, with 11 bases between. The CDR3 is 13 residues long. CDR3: CASSVGLGSGYTF. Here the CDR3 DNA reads TGTGCCAGCAGCGTAGGGCTGGGGAGCGGCTACACCTTC. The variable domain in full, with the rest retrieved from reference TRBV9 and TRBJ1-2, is DSGVTQTPKHLITATGQRVTLRCSPRSGDLSVYWYQQSLDQGLQFLIQYYNGEERAKGNILERFSAQQFPDLHSELNLSSLELGDSALYFCASSVGLGSGYTFGSGTRLTVV.

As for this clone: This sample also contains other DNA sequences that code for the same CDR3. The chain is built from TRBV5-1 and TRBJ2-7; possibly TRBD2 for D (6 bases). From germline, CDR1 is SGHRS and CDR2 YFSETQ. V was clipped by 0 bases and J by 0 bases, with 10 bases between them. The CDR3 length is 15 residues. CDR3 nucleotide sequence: TGCGCCAGCAGCTTGGATCGGGGGTCCTCCTACGAGCAGTACTTC. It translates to CASSLDRGSSYEQYF.

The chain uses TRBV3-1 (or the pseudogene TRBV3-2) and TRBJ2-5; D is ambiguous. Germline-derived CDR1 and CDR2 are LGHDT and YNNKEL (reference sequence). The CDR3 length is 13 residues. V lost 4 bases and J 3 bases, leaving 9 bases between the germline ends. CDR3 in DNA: TGTGCCAGCAGCCCCACGGTGAAAGAGACCCAGTACTTC. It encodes CASSPTVKETQYF.

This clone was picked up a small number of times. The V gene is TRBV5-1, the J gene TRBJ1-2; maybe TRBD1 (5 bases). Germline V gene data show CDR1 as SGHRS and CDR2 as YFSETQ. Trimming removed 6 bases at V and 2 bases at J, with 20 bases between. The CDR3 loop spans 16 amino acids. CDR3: CASTPGVGVANYGYTF. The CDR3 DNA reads TGCGCCAGCACCCCGGGGGTAGGGGTAGCAAACTATGGCTACACCTTC.

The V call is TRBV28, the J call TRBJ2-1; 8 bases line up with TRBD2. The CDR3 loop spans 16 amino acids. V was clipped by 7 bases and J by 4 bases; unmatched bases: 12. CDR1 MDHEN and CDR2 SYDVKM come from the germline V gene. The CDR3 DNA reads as TGTGCCAGCACCCTAGGTGGCGGGGGGCGGTACAATGAGCAGTTCTTC. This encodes CASTLGGGGRYNEQFF.